These T cell receptor beta chains were read from a single sample in a study of cytomegalovirus exposure and HLA in healthy donors. The data were produced by immunoSEQ multiplex PCR, yet TCRdb's version contains in-frame clones alone and is incomplete. The table lists approximately 150,000 clones, approximately 80% of them singletons. The sequenced material came from PBMCs. These TCRs come from a woman aged 18-35 years in good health and CMV-seropositive. CDR3s include the opening cysteine and the closing phenylalanine or tryptophan. D genes are given only for firm matches. A clone size is listed for some rows: how often the clone was seen (once, few, many), or a class if it is expanded.

V,J,D,size,CDR3,DNA
TRBV7-2,TRBJ2-3,TRBD2,once,CASSPGLAGGSDTQYF,TGTGCCAGCAGCCCTGGACTAGCGGGGGGCTCAGATACGCAGTATTTT
TRBV6-5,TRBJ2-3,TRBD2,-,CASSYERRGITDTQYF,TGTGCCAGCAGTTACGAACGGCGGGGGATCACAGATACGCAGTATTTT
TRBV18,TRBJ1-2,TRBD1,few,CASSTDRDYGYTF,TGTGCCAGCAGTACGGACAGGGACTATGGCTACACCTTC
TRBV27,TRBJ1-6,-,-,CASSFYDPYNRVPYNSPLHF,TGTGCCAGCAGTTTTTACGATCCATATAACAGGGTTCCCTATAATTCACCCCTCCACTTT
TRBV6-5,TRBJ1-4,-,-,CASSRHRGTNEKLFF,TGTGCCAGCAGTCGACATAGGGGAACTAATGAAAAACTGTTTTTT
TRBV6-5,TRBJ1-5,-,-,CASIRTGYDQPQHF,TGTGCCAGCATTCGAACAGGTTATGATCAGCCCCAGCATTTT
TRBV19,TRBJ2-3,TRBD1,-,CATTTGLGHGDTQYF,TGTGCCACTACGACAGGGCTCGGTCACGGGGATACGCAGTATTTT
TRBV7-9,TRBJ2-7,-,few,CASSLTAGLDEQYF,TGTGCCAGCAGCTTAACGGCAGGCCTGGACGAGCAGTACTTC
TRBV19,TRBJ1-2,-,-,CASSPTGGGYTF,TGTGCCAGTAGTCCGACGGGGGGCGGCTACACCTTC
TRBV5-1,TRBJ2-3,-,few,CASSLGHSTDTQYF,TGCGCCAGCAGCTTGGGGCATAGCACAGATACGCAGTATTTT
TRBV9,TRBJ1-1,-,-,CASSVKGESTEAFF,TGTGCCAGCAGCGTAAAGGGGGAAAGCACTGAAGCTTTCTTT
TRBV2,TRBJ1-2,TRBD1,-,CASSTGGGYGYTF,TGTGCCAGCAGTACAGGGGGAGGCTATGGCTACACCTTC
TRBV7-9,TRBJ1-4,-,-,CASSQGHDFVNEKLFF,TGTGCCAGCAGCCAGGGACACGATTTCGTAAATGAAAAACTGTTTTTT
TRBV7-2,TRBJ1-1,-,-,CASSPGWAGTEAFF,TGTGCCAGCAGCCCAGGGTGGGCTGGCACTGAAGCTTTCTTT
TRBV6-1,TRBJ2-5,TRBD2,-,CASTGTRQETQYF,TGTGCCAGCACCGGGACTAGACAAGAGACCCAGTACTTC
TRBV4-1,TRBJ1-6,TRBD1,-,CASSQVVGTGTSPLHF,TGCGCCAGCAGCCAAGTTGTCGGGACAGGGACTTCACCCCTCCACTTT
TRBV2,TRBJ1-4,TRBD1,few,CASCAQRTGVEKLFF,TGTGCCAGCTGCGCCCAGAGGACAGGGGTTGAAAAACTGTTTTTT
TRBV5-4,TRBJ1-1,TRBD1,-,CASSPGQGRAEAFF,TGTGCCAGCAGCCCCGGACAGGGTAGGGCTGAAGCTTTCTTT
TRBV5-8,TRBJ1-2,TRBD1,-,CASSLGTGYGYTF,TGTGCCAGCAGCCTTGGGACAGGGTATGGCTACACCTTC
TRBV6-1,TRBJ2-5,TRBD2,-,CASSVGGSGATQYF,TGTGCCAGCAGTGTGGGGGGGAGCGGGGCCACCCAGTACTTC